A selection of T cell receptor beta chains follows, all from one sample in a study of shared clonotypes between healthy human individuals. Method: immunoSEQ multiplex PCR; TCRdb's copy keeps in-frame clones and lacks some. The repertoire holds roughly 1.5 million clones, approximately 98% seen once, with about 0.42% in the top ten. The sample taken for sequencing was naive CD4+ T cells sorted from blood. Receptor source: a man under 40 in good health. CDR3s leave out the opening cysteine and the closing phenylalanine or tryptophan.

j_gene	v_gene	CDR3aa
TRBJ2-5	TRBV9	ASSVDTRETQY
TRBJ2-3	TRBV4-3	ASSQESRGPDTQY
TRBJ2-1	TRBV7-9	ASSLALGTGYNEQF
TRBJ1-5	TRBV6-5	ASSYPPNEQPQH
TRBJ1-1	TRBV5-1	ASSPAAVNTEAF
TRBJ2-3	TRBV18	ASSPAISTDTQY
TRBJ1-1	TRBV30	ASQGTEAF
TRBJ1-1	TRBV27	ASSSRPPGEVSTEAF
TRBJ1-5	TRBV18	ASSTGSQPQH
TRBJ2-2	TRBV18	ASSPGAGNTGELF
TRBJ1-4	TRBV27	ASSFRGSGEKLF
TRBJ2-5	TRBV20-1	SARAAETQY
TRBJ2-7	TRBV27	ATKGGLVYEQY
TRBJ1-4	TRBV4-2	ASSQDRELNEKLF
TRBJ2-5	TRBV10-2	ASSRTSGRQETQY
TRBJ2-7	TRBV5-1	ASSAASEQY
TRBJ2-7	TRBV29-1	SVEFGTGREQY
TRBJ2-7	TRBV5-5	ASSLREGLSNNEQY
TRBJ2-5	TRBV29-1	SSRAYQETQY
TRBJ2-1	TRBV18	ASSPLTSQQFGEQF
TRBJ2-3	TRBV2	ASSDGLAGKPSTDTQY
TRBJ1-4	TRBV4-1	ASSQQQLATNEKLF
TRBJ1-2	TRBV28	ASSSTWGVVLGYT
TRBJ2-7	TRBV28	ASRFSGRNHEQY
TRBJ2-3	TRBV5-1	ASSLGVTSGRAYTDTQY
TRBJ1-1	TRBV5-4	ASSLVGSRTEAF
TRBJ2-6	TRBV10-3	AIRGTVLPASGANVLT
TRBJ2-7	TRBV15	ATSRDQSPGLYEQY
TRBJ2-1	TRBV10-1	ASSESYRGVEQF
TRBJ2-1	TRBV7-9	ASSLVAPGYFGEQF
TRBJ2-5	TRBV5-5	ASGIEQLQETQY
TRBJ1-3	TRBV7-2	ASSGRSGRSGNTIY
TRBJ1-2	TRBV2	ASSEETYRLVGYGYT
TRBJ2-5	TRBV29-1	SVGHTQETQY
TRBJ1-1	TRBV18	ASSKEKNTEAF
TRBJ1-5	TRBV7-2	ASSKNPGYNQPQH
TRBJ1-1	TRBV11-2	ASSRRGAEAF
TRBJ2-2	TRBV7-3	ASRPGQGNTGELF
TRBJ2-1	TRBV7-9	ASIDVSSGPNEQF
TRBJ2-3	TRBV19	ASDGGTDTQY
NA	TRBV7-6	ASSITSGSYEQY
TRBJ2-3	TRBV27	ASSLLGLAGTDTQY
TRBJ1-5	TRBV19	ASRLIQGGSAQH
TRBJ2-1	TRBV6-9	ASSYSRTATAYNEQF
TRBJ1-1	TRBV5-5	ASSSIGQQKI
TRBJ2-3	TRBV5-1	ASSFGLADLDTQY
TRBJ2-5	TRBV5-4	ASSPIGGGPQETQY
TRBJ1-2	TRBV2	ASRGVEGIGGYT
TRBJ2-3	TRBV18	ASQSSSTDTQY
TRBJ1-1	TRBV5-1	ASSLVPGQGIDTEAF